This T cell receptor beta chain was recovered during a study of OX40 agonist ivuxolimab in advanced cancers. Profiling relied on immunoSEQ multiplex PCR, and the TCRdb table lists in-frame clones only, not all of them. The sample shows tens of thousands of clones, roughly 82% of them seen only once. Findings and caveats of the study: On average, CD8+ T cells had more expanded clones than CD4+. Clones of CD4+ and CD8+ blood T cells grew by week 6 at doses of 0.1 to 3.0 mg/kg.

Germline-derived CDR1 and CDR2 are MNHEY and SMNVEV (reference sequence). The CDR3 has 17 residues. J gave up 3 bases and V 5 bases, and 8 bases lay outside the gene matches. Excluded were patients having autoimmune disease history or systemic immunosuppression. Sampled blood was obtained at baseline, cycle 4 day 1, and cycle 7 day 1. Concerning this clone itself: The antigen is not known.

This receptor was taken from an adult with an advanced solid tumor such as melanoma, head and neck, liver or kidney cancer. V gene TRBV27 combines with J gene TRBJ2-5; 14 bases fit TRBD2. This material consisted of CD4+ or CD8+ T cells sorted from blood, taken in a trial of the OX40 agonist ivuxolimab. CDR3 residues: CASSRLAGGMMEETQYF. CDR3 coding DNA: TGTGCCAGCAGTAGACTAGCGGGGGGGATGATGGAAGAGACCCAGTACTTC.